One sample yielded the 2 T cell receptor beta chains listed below, sequenced in a study of OX40 agonist ivuxolimab in advanced cancers. Libraries were prepared by immunoSEQ multiplex PCR; TCRdb keeps only in-frame clonotypes and omits some of them. The sample shows roughly 50,000 clones, over 70% of them seen only once. The starting material was CD4+ or CD8+ T cells sorted from blood, obtained in a trial of the OX40 agonist ivuxolimab. These receptors came from an adult with an advanced solid tumor such as melanoma, head and neck, liver or kidney cancer.

The chain combines TRBV9 with TRBJ1-5; 7 bases are shared with TRBD1. The ends lost 4 bases at V and 0 bases at J; junction bases unmatched: 4. CDR3 length: 15 amino acids. The germline V gene encodes CDR1 SGDLS and CDR2 YYNGEE. The CDR3 nucleotides are TGTGCCAGCAGCCCCGGGACAGTTAGCAATCAGCCCCAGCATTTT. It yields the protein CASSPGTVSNQPQHF.

The chain uses TRBV27 and TRBJ2-3; TRBD2 is a possible D gene (7 bases). Germline-derived CDR1 and CDR2 are MNHEY and SMNVEV (reference sequence). This CDR3 region has 20 residues. V was trimmed by 5 bases and J by 6 bases, leaving 33 bases between them. CDR3 nucleotide sequence: TGTGCCAGCAGTCGGGGAGGGCAGTGGGGGGGGCGAACAATCATGGATACGCAGTATTTT. Translated, it gives CASSRGGQWGGRTIMDTQYF.